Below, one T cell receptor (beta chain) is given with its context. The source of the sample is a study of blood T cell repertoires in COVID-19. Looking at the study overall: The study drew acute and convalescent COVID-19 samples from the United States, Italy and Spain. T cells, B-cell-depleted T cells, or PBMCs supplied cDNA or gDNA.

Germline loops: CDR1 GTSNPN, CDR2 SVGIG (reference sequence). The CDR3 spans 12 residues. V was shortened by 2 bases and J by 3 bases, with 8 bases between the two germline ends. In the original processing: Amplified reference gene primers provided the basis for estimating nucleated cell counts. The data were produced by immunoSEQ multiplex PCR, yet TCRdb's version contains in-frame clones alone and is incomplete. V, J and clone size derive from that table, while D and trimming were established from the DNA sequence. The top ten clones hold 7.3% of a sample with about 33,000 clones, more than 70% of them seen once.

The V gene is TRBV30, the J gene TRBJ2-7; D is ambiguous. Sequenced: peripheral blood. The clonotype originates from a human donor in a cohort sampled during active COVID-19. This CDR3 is CAWSYSLYEQYF. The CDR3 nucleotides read TGTGCCTGGAGTTACAGCCTCTACGAGCAGTACTTC.